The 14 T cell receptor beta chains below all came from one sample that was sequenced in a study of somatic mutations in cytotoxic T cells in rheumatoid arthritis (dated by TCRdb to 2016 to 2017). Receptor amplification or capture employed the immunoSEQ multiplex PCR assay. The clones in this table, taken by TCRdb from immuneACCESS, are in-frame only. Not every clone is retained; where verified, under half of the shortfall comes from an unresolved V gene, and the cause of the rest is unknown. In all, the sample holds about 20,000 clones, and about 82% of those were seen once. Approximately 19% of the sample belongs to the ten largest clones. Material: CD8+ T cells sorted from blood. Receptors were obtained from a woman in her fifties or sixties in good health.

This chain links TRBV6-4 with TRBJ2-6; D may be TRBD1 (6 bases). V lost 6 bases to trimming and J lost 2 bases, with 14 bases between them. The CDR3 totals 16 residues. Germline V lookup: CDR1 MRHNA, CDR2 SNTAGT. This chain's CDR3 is CASSQDSTTGANVLTF. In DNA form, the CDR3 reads TGTGCCAGCAGCCAGGACAGTACGACTGGGGCCAACGTCCTGACTTTC.

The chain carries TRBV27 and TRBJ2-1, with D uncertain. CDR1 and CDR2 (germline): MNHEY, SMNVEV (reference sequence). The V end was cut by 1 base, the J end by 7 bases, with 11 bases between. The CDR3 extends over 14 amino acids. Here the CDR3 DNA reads TGTGCCAGCAGTTTATTCGGCCCCGGTAATGAGCAGTTCTTC. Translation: CASSLFGPGNEQFF.

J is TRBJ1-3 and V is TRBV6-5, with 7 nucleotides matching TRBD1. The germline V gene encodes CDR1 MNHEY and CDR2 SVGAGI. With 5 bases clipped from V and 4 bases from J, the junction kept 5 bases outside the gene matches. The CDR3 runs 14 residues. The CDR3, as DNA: TGTGCCAGCAGTGCAACAGGGGACGGAAACACCATATATTTT. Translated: CASSATGDGNTIYF.

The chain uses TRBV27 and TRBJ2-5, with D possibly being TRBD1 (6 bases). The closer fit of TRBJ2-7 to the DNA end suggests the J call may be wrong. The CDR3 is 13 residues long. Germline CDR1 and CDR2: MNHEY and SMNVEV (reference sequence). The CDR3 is CASRGQISYEQYF. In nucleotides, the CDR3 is TGTGCCAGCAGAGGACAGATCTCCTACGAGCAGTACTTC.

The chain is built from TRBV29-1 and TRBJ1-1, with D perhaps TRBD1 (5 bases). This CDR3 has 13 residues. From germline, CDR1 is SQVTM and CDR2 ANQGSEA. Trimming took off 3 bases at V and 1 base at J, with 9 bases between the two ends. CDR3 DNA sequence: TGCAGCGTTGATAATGGACAGAACACTGAAGCTTTCTTT. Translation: CSVDNGQNTEAFF. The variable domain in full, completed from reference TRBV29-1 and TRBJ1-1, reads SAVISQKPSRDICQRGTSLTIQCQVDSQVTMMFWYRQQPGQSLTLIATANQGSEATYESGFVIDKFPISRPNLTFSTLTVSNMSPEDSSIYLCSVDNGQNTEAFFGQGTRLTVV.

In nucleotides, the CDR3 is TGTGCCAGCAGCGTATCGAACACCGGGGAGCTGTTTTTT. This gives the protein CASSVSNTGELFF. The V call is TRBV9, the J call TRBJ2-2; no clear D. Per the germline V gene, CDR1 is SGDLS and CDR2 is YYNGEE. This CDR3 is 13 amino acids long. Trimming stripped 1 base from V and 0 bases from J, with 1 base between.

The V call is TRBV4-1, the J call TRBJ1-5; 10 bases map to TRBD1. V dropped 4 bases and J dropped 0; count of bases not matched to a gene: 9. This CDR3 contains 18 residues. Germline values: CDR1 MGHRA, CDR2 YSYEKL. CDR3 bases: TGCGCCAGCAGCCCAACCGGGACAGGGGACTTTAGCAATCAGCCCCAGCATTTT. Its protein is CASSPTGTGDFSNQPQHF.

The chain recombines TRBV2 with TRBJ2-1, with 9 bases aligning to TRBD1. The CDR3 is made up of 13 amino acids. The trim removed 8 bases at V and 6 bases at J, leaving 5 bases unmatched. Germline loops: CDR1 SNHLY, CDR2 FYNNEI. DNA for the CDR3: TGTGCCAGCCCGGGACAGGGAGGCAATGAGCAGTTCTTC. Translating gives CASPGQGGNEQFF.

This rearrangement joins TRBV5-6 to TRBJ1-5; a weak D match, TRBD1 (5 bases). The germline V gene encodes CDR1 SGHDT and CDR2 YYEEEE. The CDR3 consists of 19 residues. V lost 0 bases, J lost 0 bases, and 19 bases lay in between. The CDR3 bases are TGTGCCAGCAGCTTGGCCAGGGCAGGGCCTGGCTCTAGCAATCAGCCCCAGCATTTT. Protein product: CASSLARAGPGSSNQPQHF. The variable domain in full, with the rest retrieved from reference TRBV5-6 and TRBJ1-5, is DAGVTQSPTHLIKTRGQQVTLRCSPKSGHDTVSWYQQALGQGPQFIFQYYEEEERQRGNFPDRFSGHQFPNYSSELNVNALLLGDSALYLCASSLARAGPGSSNQPQHFGDGTRLSIL.

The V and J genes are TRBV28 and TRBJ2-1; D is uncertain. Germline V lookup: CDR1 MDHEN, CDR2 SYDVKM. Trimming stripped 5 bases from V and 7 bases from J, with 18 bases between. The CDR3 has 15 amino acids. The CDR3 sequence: CASSPPGLQVNEQFF. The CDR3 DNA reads TGTGCCAGCAGTCCCCCAGGCCTACAAGTGAATGAGCAGTTCTTC.

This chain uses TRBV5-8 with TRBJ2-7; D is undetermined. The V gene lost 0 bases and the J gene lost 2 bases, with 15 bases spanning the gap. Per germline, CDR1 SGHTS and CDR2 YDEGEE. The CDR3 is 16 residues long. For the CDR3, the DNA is TGTGCCAGCAGCTTGGAGGTTTCGCCGGATCCCTACGAGCAGTACTTC. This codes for CASSLEVSPDPYEQYF.

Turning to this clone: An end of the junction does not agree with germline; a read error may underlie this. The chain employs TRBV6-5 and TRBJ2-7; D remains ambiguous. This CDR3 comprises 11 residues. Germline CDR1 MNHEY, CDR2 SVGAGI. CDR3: CASSNSYEQYF. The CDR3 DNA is TGTGCCAGCAGTAACTCCTACGAGCAGTACTTC.

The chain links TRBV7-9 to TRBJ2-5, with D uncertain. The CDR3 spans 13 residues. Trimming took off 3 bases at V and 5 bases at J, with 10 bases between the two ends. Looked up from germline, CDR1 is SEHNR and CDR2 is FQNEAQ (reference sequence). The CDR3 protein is CASSFEATETQYF. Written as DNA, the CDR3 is TGTGCCAGCAGCTTTGAAGCCACCGAGACCCAGTACTTC.

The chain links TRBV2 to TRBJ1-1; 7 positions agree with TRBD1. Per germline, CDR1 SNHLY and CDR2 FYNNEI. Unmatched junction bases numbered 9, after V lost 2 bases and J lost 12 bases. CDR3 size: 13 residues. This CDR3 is CASSENRDSESFF. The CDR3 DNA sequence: TGTGCCAGCAGTGAAAACCGGGACAGCGAATCTTTCTTT. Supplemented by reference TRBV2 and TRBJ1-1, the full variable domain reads EPEVTQTPSHQVTQMGQEVILRCVPISNHLYFYWYRQILGQKVEFLVSFYNNEISEKSEIFDDQFSVERPDGSNFTLKIRSTKLEDSAMYFCASSENRDSESFFGQGTRLTVV.